The present T cell receptor (beta chain) was sequenced within a study of blood T cell repertoires in COVID-19. Whole-study context: Samples of COVID-19 (acute and convalescent) were obtained from the United States, Italy and Spain.

Sequencing used immunoSEQ multiplex PCR; TCRdb keeps in-frame clones, though not all of them. The repertoire consists of about 200,000 clones, with around 80% occurring once and the leading ten covering 2.5% to 3.5%. This CDR3 is 14 amino acids long. V lost 2 bases, J lost 4 bases, and 4 bases stayed unmatched. CDR1 is KGHSH and CDR2 is LQKENI in the germline V gene. The clonotype comes from a woman older than 75 with active or convalescent COVID-19. The chain combines TRBV18 with TRBJ1-1; TRBD1 agrees at 7 bases. The sequenced sample consisted of peripheral blood. The CDR3 is CASSPAGGTTEAFF. CDR3 nucleotide sequence: TGTGCCAGCTCACCAGCAGGGGGGACCACTGAAGCTTTCTTT. The entire variable domain, with the rest obtained from reference TRBV18 and TRBJ1-1, is as follows: NAGVMQNPRHLVRRRGQEARLRCSPMKGHSHVYWYRQLPEEGLKFMVYLQKENIIDESGMPKERFSAEFPKEGPSILRIQQVVRGDSAAYFCASSPAGGTTEAFFGQGTRLTVV.